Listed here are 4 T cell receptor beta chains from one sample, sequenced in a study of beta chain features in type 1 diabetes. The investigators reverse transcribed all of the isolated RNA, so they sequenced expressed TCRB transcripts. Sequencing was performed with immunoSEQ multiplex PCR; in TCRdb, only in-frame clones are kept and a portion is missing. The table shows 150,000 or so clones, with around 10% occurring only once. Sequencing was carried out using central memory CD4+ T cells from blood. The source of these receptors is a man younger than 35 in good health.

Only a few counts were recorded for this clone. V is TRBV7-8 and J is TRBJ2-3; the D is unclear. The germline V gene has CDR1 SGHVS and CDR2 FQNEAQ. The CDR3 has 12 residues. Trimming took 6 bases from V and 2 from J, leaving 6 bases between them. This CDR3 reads CASRSTTDTQYF. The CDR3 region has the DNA TGTGCCAGCAGGTCAACCACAGATACGCAGTATTTT. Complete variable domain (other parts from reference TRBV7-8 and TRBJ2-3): GAGVSQSPRYKVAKRGQDVALRCDPISGHVSLFWYQQALGQGPEFLTYFQNEAQLDKSGLPSDRFFAERPEGSVSTLKIQRTQQEDSAVYLCASRSTTDTQYFGPGTRLTVL.

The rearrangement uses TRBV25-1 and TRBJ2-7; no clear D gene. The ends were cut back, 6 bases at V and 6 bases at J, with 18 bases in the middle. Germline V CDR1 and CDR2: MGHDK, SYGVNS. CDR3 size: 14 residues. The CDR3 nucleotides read TGTGCCAGCAGCGACCTGGGTACGCTGGGCGAGCAGTACTTC. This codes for CASSDLGTLGEQYF.

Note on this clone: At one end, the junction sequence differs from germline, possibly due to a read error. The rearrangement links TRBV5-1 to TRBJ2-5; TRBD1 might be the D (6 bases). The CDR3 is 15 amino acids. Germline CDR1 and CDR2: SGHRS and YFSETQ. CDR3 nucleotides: TGCGCCAGCAGTTCCGGACAGCCACGCGTAGAGACCCGGTACTTC. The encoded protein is CASSSGQPRVETRYF.

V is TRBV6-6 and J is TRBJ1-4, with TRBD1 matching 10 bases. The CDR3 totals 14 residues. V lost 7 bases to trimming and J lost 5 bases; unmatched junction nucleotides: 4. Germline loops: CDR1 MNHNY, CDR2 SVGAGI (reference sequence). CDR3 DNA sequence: TGTGCCAGCACCGAGGGACAGGGGAATGAAAAACTGTTTTTT. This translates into CASTEGQGNEKLFF.